This record looks at one TCR beta chain sequence and its context. CDR3 length equals 14 residues. Germline CDR1 reads KGHSH; CDR2 reads LQKENI. The V gene lost 3 bases and the J gene lost 11 bases, with 19 bases spanning the gap. The sample originates from a study of shared clonotypes between healthy human individuals. As for the study in general: Each donor's CD8 memory used one plate, CD8 naive two, each CD4 subset three.

The assay was immunoSEQ multiplex PCR, and TCRdb's table has in-frame clones only and misses some. The top ten hold approximately 1% of the sample, which has 1.4 million to 1.5 million clones, roughly 97% seen once. The sequencing input was naive CD4+ T cells sorted from blood. Regarding subset: CD45RA+ positively selected. This receptor was obtained from a man aged 25 to 40 in good health. J is TRBJ2-5 and V is TRBV18, with a possible D match to TRBD2 (5 bases). The CDR3 sequence: CASSPFFGSAHQYF. CDR3 nucleotide sequence: TGTGCCAGCTCACCGTTTTTCGGTAGCGCGCATCAGTACTTC.